This T cell receptor beta chain was observed in a study of TIL therapy for anti-PD-1-resistant metastatic lung cancer (dated by TCRdb to the early 2020s). For the wider study: Tumors were harvested prior to any PD-1/PD-L1 blockade, after which nivolumab was administered to patients, and lymphodepletion, expanded TIL infusion and IL-2 were given to patients who progressed. Among the enrolled patients, the median age was 54 years (range roughly 35-75), and the median tumor PD-L1 proportion score was about 6%. Clonotypes were tracked across tumor, expanded TIL product and serial blood samples by T cell receptor beta sequencing of tumor and peripheral blood. Across the cohort, whole-exome sequencing showed a median non-synonymous tumor mutation burden of about 1.5 mutations per megabase. The cohort was composed predominantly of lung adenocarcinoma, with a handful of EGFR-mutant and two ALK-rearranged tumors included, and half of patients were identified as current or former smokers.

The immunoSEQ v3 hsTCRB kit was used to amplify TCR beta CDR3 regions from genomic DNA through bias-controlled multiplex PCR. The TCR libraries were sequenced on an Illumina NextSeq 500 to approximately 2 million read pairs for survey level or about 5-6.5 million read pairs for deep level. The study's own analysis went as follows. Clonality was reported by immunoSEQ Analyzer software, which also assigned V, D and J genes and filtered out non-productive sequences. Repertoires of infused TIL and blood were compared using productive Simpson clonality and the Morisita overlap index of productive TRB rearrangements. The absolute count of a clonotype in blood was estimated by multiplying the lymphocyte count by the CD3+ fraction and by the productive frequency of the clone. TCRdb limited this immuneACCESS table to in-frame rearrangements with V and J called. A share of clones is missing; checked studies link under half to unresolved V genes, and the rest is unexplained. V, J and clone size are those of that table, while D and trimming were read from the DNA. This sample gives about 17,000 clones in total; over 75% of them show up just once. The ten largest make up under 8% of the sample.

Overall results and qualifications from the work: The cohort was highly selected, including more treatment-naive, never-smoker and oncogene-addicted patients than is typical, which limits generalizability. The baseline peripheral repertoire was partially replaced by infused TIL clonotypes, which then decayed over months, and no apparent association between persistence and response was found. The study protocol defined all tumor marker inferences as exploratory.

Sample time point, as interpreted from the label and publication: pre-treatment sample, taken before nivolumab and TIL therapy. A phase I trial run at two centers enrolled adults with stage 4 NSCLC between 2017 and 2020. Samples were obtained from a single-arm, open-label phase I trial in which tumor-infiltrating lymphocyte therapy with nivolumab was evaluated in advanced non-small cell lung cancer. Blood mononuclear cells from EDTA tubes were isolated by Ficoll gradient, snap-frozen as pellets, and DNA was extracted with a Qiagen mini-prep kit. Including the terminal cysteine and phenylalanine, the CDR3 comprises 18 residues. Here the CDR3 DNA is all that survives: 54 bases in frame from base 1. Comments on this clone: Its antigen target is currently unknown. Base quality data are lacking; no much larger clone is found one base away.

The clonotype was recovered from a person aged 25 to 80 with non-small cell lung cancer. The sequenced sample was blood, obtained at baseline. The chain is assembled from TRBV21-1 and TRBJ1-1. TRBV21-1 is a documented pseudogene. The CDR3 protein: CASSSRGQGMGRNTEAFF. The base sequence is TGTGCCAGCAGCTCCCGGGGGCAGGGAATGGGTCGGAACACTGAAGCTTTCTTT.